This TCR beta chain emerged from a study of blood T cell repertoires in COVID-19. At the level of the study: COVID-19 samples, acute and convalescent, were from the United States, Italy and Spain. From T cells, B-cell-depleted T cells, or PBMCs came the material, which was cDNA or gDNA.

Libraries were prepared by immunoSEQ multiplex PCR; TCRdb keeps only in-frame clonotypes and omits some of them. The table records roughly 250,000 clones, around 87% of them present only once. The germline V gene encodes CDR1 MNHEY and CDR2 SMNVEV (reference sequence). The CDR3 has 15 amino acids. Trimming removed 0 bases from V and 1 base from J, with 7 bases in between. The clonotype originates from a woman aged 45-60 years with acute or convalescent COVID-19. The V and J genes are TRBV27 and TRBJ2-1; no clear D. The sample comprised peripheral blood. The CDR3 region has the DNA TGTGCCAGCAGTTTATCCCCGGGTTCCTACAATGAGCAGTTCTTC. Its protein product is CASSLSPGSYNEQFF.